A single T cell receptor beta chain is shown here with its context. These data originate in a study of control samples from healthy donors and cancer patients. TCRdb keeps only in-frame clones here, not all; method: immunoSEQ multiplex PCR. The sample lists over 100,000 clones, 80% to 95% seen once, with about 2.2% in the top ten. Germline-derived CDR1 and CDR2 are SGHAT and FQNNGV. The CDR3 is made up of 14 amino acids. V gave up 1 base and J gave up 2 bases, with 8 bases separating them. J is TRBJ1-2 and V is TRBV11-2; weak D call: TRBD1 (5 bases). This TCR came from a woman aged 45-59 years in good health. The sample comprised blood. CDR3 DNA sequence: TGTGCCAGCAGCTTAGGAGGGGAAAACTATGGCTACACCTTC. Translating it yields CASSLGGENYGYTF.